The clone carrying this T cell receptor (beta chain) was observed at least ten times. Its cognate antigen is unknown. This CDR3 has 16 amino acids. The ends lost 1 base at V and 0 bases at J; junction bases unmatched: 2. The entry originates in a study of identical twins. Unique molecular identifiers were present on cDNA, and template switching added a universal primer site. TCRdb itself ran the 5' RACE reads through MiXCR, one entry per CDR3 protein. Of more than 400,000 distinct CDR3 sequences in the sample, 15% are singletons; the top ten hold more than 0.4%. Study-wide findings and caveats: Twin pairs had excess sharing that was weaker in beta out-of-frame sequences. Conclusions came from cross-sectional statistical analysis, not from following the same donors.

Healthy Caucasian individuals made up all the donors. These same data were also listed under a study on yellow fever vaccine responses in identical twins.

This sequence was found in a woman between 18 and 30 years old in good health. The genes are TRBV12-3 or TRBV12-4 and TRBJ1-5; 8 bases agree with TRBD1. Sequenced input: CD4+ T cells sorted from blood. The CDR3 coding sequence is TGTGCCAGCAGTTTAGGGACAGGGAATAGCAATCAGCCCCAGCATTTT. Translating it yields CASSLGTGNSNQPQHF.